This T cell receptor beta chain comes out of a study of CD8 T cells in Susac syndrome. It was with random hexamers that about 0.45 to 1 ug RNA was reverse transcribed. TCRdb independently ran MiXCR on the immunoSEQ multiplex PCR reads; one entry per CDR3 protein. The sample lists 71,000 or so distinct CDR3 sequences; 93% were seen once. This CDR3 is built from 16 residues. The germline gives CDR1 SNHLY, CDR2 FYNNEI. Trimming took 2 bases from V and 3 from J, leaving 14 bases between them. The sequence derives from a human donor with Susac syndrome. Sequencing was performed on CD4+ T cells from PBMCs. This chain uses TRBV2 with TRBJ1-5, with D perhaps matching TRBD1 (5 bases). CDR3: CASSESRGLPNQPQHF. The CDR3 coding sequence is TGTGCCAGCAGTGAAAGCCGGGGACTGCCCAATCAGCCCCAGCATTTT.